Below, one TCR beta chain is given with its context. As yet, its antigen is unknown. This CDR3 comprises 15 residues. CDR1 SGHNT and CDR2 YENEEA come from the germline V gene. The V segment lost 8 bases and the J segment 1 base; nucleotides outside the gene matches: 6. These data come from a study of beta chain features in type 1 diabetes. Study details: Investigators examined 107,917,701 sorted cells across all samples. Study-wide points: When Type 1 diabetes patients were examined, their TCRB CDR3s proved moderately but significantly shorter in all four CD4+ subsets.

Sequencing targeted expressed TCRB transcripts, as all isolated RNA had been reverse transcribed. Sequencing was performed with immunoSEQ multiplex PCR; in TCRdb, only in-frame clones are kept and a portion is missing. The sample shows more than 300,000 clones, over 10% of them seen only once. One heparinised draw, averaging about 110 mL, was taken per donor. The sequence was collected from a man aged 18 to 35 in good health. The sequenced sample was naive CD4+ T cells from blood. This sequence joins TRBV11-3 and TRBJ2-2; 8 positions match TRBD1. CDR3 DNA sequence: TGTGCCAGCTCCACCGGGACAGGGAACACCGGGGAGCTGTTTTTT. This encodes CASSTGTGNTGELFF. Variable domain in full (rest from reference TRBV11-3 and TRBJ2-2): EAGVVQSPRYKIIEKKQPVAFWCNPISGHNTLYWYLQNLGQGPELLIRYENEEAVDDSQLPKDRFSAERLKGVDSTLKIQPAELGDSAVYLCASSTGTGNTGELFFGEGSRLTVL.